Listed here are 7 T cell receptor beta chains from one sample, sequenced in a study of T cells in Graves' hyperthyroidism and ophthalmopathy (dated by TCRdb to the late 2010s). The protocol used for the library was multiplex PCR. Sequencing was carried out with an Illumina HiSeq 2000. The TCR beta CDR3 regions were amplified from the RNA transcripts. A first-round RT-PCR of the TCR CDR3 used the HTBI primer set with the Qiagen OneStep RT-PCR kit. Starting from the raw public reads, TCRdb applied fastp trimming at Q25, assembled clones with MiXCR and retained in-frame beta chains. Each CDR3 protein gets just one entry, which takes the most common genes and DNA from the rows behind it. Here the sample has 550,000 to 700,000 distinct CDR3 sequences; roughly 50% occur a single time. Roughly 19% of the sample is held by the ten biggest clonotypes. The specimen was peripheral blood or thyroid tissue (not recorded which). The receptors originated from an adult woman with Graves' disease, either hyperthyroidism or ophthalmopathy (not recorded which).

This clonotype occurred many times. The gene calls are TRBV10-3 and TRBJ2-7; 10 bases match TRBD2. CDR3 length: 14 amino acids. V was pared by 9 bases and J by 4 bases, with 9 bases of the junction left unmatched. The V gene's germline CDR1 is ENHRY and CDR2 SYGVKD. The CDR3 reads CAISEREGLYEQYF. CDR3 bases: TGTGCCATTAGCGAGCGGGAGGGGTTATACGAGCAGTACTTC.

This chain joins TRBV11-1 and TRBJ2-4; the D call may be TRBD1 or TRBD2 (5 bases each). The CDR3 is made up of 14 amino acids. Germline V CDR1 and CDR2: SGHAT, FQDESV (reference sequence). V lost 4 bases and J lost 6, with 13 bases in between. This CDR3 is CASSSSRGGNIQYF. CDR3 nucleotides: TGTGCCAGCAGCTCTAGCCGGGGCGGAAACATTCAGTACTTC. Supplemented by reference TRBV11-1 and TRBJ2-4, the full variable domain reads EAEVAQSPRYKITEKSQAVAFWCDPISGHATLYWYRQILGQGPELLVQFQDESVVDDSQLPKDRFSAERLKGVDSTLKIQPAELGDSAMYLCASSSSRGGNIQYFGAGTRLSVL.

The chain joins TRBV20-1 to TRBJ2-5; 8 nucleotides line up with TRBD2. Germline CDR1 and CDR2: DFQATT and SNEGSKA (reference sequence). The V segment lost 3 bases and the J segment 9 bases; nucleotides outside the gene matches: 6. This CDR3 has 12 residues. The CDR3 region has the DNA TGCAGTGCTAGTAGCGGGACAAGGGCCCAGTACTTC. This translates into CSASSGTRAQYF.

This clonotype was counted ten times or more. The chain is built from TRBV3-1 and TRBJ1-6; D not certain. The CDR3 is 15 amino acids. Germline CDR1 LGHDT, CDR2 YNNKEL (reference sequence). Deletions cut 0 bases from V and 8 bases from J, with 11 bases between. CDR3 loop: CASSQEASSYSPLHF. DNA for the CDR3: TGTGCCAGCAGCCAAGAGGCGTCATCGTATTCACCCCTCCACTTT. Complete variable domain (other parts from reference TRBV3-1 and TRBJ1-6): DTAVSQTPKYLVTQMGNDKSIKCEQNLGHDTMYWYKQDSKKFLKIMFSYNNKELIINETVPNRFSPKSPDKAHLNLHINSLELGDSAVYFCASSQEASSYSPLHFGNGTRLTVT.

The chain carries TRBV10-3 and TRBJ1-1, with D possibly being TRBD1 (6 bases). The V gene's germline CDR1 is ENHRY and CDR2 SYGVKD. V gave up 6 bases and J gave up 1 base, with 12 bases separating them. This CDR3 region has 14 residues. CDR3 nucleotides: TGTGCCATCAGCAGAGGGGGAGCGAACACTGAAGCTTTCTTT. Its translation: CAISRGGANTEAFF.

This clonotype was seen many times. CDR3 loop: CASSTGTSEQETQYF. The CDR3 nucleotides are TGTGCCAGCAGCACCGGGACTAGCGAGCAAGAGACCCAGTACTTC. The chain uses TRBV5-5 and TRBJ2-5; 10 positions match TRBD2. V trimming: 4 bases; J trimming: 2 bases; junction bases outside the gene matches: 5. Germline V gene lookup returns CDR1 SGHKS and CDR2 YYEKEE (reference sequence). The CDR3 extends over 15 amino acids.

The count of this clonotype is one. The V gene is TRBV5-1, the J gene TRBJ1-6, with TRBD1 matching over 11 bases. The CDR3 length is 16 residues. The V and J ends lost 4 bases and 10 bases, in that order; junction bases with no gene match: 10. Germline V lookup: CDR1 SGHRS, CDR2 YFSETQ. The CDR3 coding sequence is TGCGCCAGCAGCAGGGGGGGACAGGGGGTTCGGTCACCCCTCCACTTT. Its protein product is CASSRGGQGVRSPLHF.